These 17 T cell receptor beta chains came from one sample sequenced in a study of T cells after yellow fever vaccination (dated by TCRdb to about 2019). Preparation of the library involved 5' RACE. Instrument on record: Illumina NovaSeq 6000. TCRdb itself trimmed the public reads at Q25 with fastp, ran MiXCR and retained productive beta chains. Each entry merges the rows of one CDR3 protein and shows their most common DNA and genes. Recorded for this sample are around 310,000 distinct CDR3 sequences; approximately 3.9% of them occurred a single time. The ten top clones hold about a quarter of the sample. The treatment or condition label corresponds to: live attenuated yellow fever vaccine strain. The starting material was PBMCs, obtained on the day of the yellow fever booster vaccination. All receptors come from a young man who received the YFV17D yellow fever vaccine.

Only a few counts were recorded for this clonotype. The chain joins TRBV29-1 to TRBJ2-7; D possibly corresponds to TRBD1 (6 bases). This CDR3 is 12 amino acids long. The V end was cut by 5 bases, the J end by 2 bases, with 10 bases between. Germline lookup yields CDR1 SQVTM and CDR2 ANQGSEA. CDR3 DNA: TGCAGCGTTCGGACAGTTGCCTACGAGCAGTACTTC. This gives the protein CSVRTVAYEQYF.

At least ten counts were recorded for this clonotype. The chain joins TRBV4-3 to TRBJ1-2; D possibly corresponds to TRBD1 (5 bases). Trimming took 3 bases from V and 4 from J, leaving 18 bases between them. CDR1 and CDR2 from the germline V gene are LGHNA and YSLEER. The CDR3 spans 16 residues. This CDR3 reads CASSHLLKHDSYGYTF. In DNA, the CDR3 is TGCGCCAGCAGCCACCTCCTGAAACACGACAGCTATGGCTACACCTTC.

This clonotype was seen repeatedly, ten times or more. The chain uses TRBV11-2 and TRBJ1-3, with D unresolved. Trimming shortened V by 4 bases and J by 4 bases, and 5 bases separated the two germline ends. This CDR3 spans 12 amino acids. Per the germline V gene, CDR1 is SGHAT and CDR2 is FQNNGV. In DNA form, the CDR3 reads TGTGCCAGCAGCTATCCGGGAAACACCATATATTTT. Translating gives CASSYPGNTIYF. Together with reference TRBV11-2 and TRBJ1-3, the CDR3 gives the full variable domain: EAGVAQSPRYKIIEKRQSVAFWCNPISGHATLYWYQQILGQGPKLLIQFQNNGVVDDSQLPKDRFSAERLKGVDSTLKIQPAKLEDSAVYLCASSYPGNTIYFGEGSWLTVV.

Ten or more counts support this clonotype. This chain connects TRBV6-2 or TRBV6-3 to TRBJ2-5; 8 bases map to TRBD2. CDR1 is MNHEY and CDR2 is SVGEGT in the germline V gene. CDR3 size: 14 residues. After removal of 8 bases from V and 2 bases from J, the junction contained 7 bases not matched to a gene. For the CDR3, the DNA is TGTGCCAGCCGAGCTCGGGGGGGACAAGAGACCCAGTACTTC. This gives the protein CASRARGGQETQYF.

The chain uses TRBV18 and TRBJ2-1; possibly TRBD1 for D (5 bases). In germline, CDR1 is KGHSH, CDR2 LQKENI. V lost 2 bases to trimming and J lost 6 bases, with 14 bases between them. This CDR3 contains 15 residues. The CDR3 region has the DNA TGTGCCAGCTCACCAGACAGAGGATCGGCCAATGAGCAGTTCTTC. As protein: CASSPDRGSANEQFF.

The rearrangement uses TRBV18 and TRBJ1-1; TRBD1 matches at 7 bases. Trimming removed 3 bases from V and 6 bases from J; junction bases left unmatched: 10. The CDR3 totals 15 residues. Germline CDR1 KGHSH, CDR2 LQKENI. The CDR3 is CASSPRQGGLAEAFF. The DNA for the CDR3 is TGTGCCAGCTCACCTCGACAGGGTGGGCTCGCTGAAGCTTTCTTT.

At least ten counts were recorded for this clonotype. The chain employs TRBV4-1 and TRBJ1-6; a weak D match, TRBD1 (5 bases). The germline V gene has CDR1 MGHRA and CDR2 YSYEKL. This CDR3 comprises 15 residues. Trimming left V 5 bases short and J 7 bases short, with 15 bases between. The CDR3 DNA sequence: TGCGCCAGCAGCGCCGTGGCAGGGAGGAATTCACCCCTCCACTTT. Protein: CASSAVAGRNSPLHF.

This clonotype was counted between two and nine times. The rearrangement uses TRBV15 and TRBJ2-1, with no clear D. Germline V CDR1 and CDR2: LNHNV, YYDKDF (reference sequence). The CDR3 totals 16 residues. Trimming left V 0 bases short and J 6 bases short, with 15 bases between. The CDR3 spells CATSRDSPEYSNEQFF. CDR3 coding DNA: TGTGCCACCAGCAGAGATTCTCCGGAGTACAGCAATGAGCAGTTCTTC.

This clonotype appeared many times. The chain combines TRBV6-2 or TRBV6-3 with TRBJ2-7, with D possibly TRBD1 on 6 matching bases. In germline, CDR1 is MNHEY, CDR2 SVGEGT. Trimming shortened V by 7 bases and J by 0 bases, and 10 bases separated the two germline ends. CDR3 length: 13 amino acids. CDR3 sequence (DNA): TGTGCCAGCACCAGGGGTAGCTCCTACGAGCAGTACTTC. Translating it yields CASTRGSSYEQYF.

This clonotype was seen a handful of times. This chain joins TRBV12-3 or TRBV12-4 and TRBJ1-6, with TRBD1 matching 7 bases. V was clipped by 5 bases and J by 9 bases; unmatched bases: 4. CDR3 length equals 13 residues. Here the CDR3 reads CASSTRQGSPLHF. The CDR3, as DNA: TGTGCCAGCAGTACCCGACAGGGTTCACCCCTCCACTTT.

This clonotype was detected many times. The chain employs TRBV19 and TRBJ2-3; D unresolved. Germline V gene data show CDR1 as LNHDA and CDR2 as SQIVND (reference sequence). V was shortened by 10 bases and J by 5 bases, with 7 bases between the two germline ends. This CDR3 spans 10 amino acids. DNA for the CDR3: TGTGCCACGCACGGAGATACGCAGTATTTT. Translation gives CATHGDTQYF. The full variable domain, completed using reference TRBV19 and TRBJ2-3, is DGGITQSPKYLFRKEGQNVTLSCEQNLNHDAMYWYRQDPGQGLRLIYYSQIVNDFQKGDIAEGYSVSREKKESFPLTVTSAQKNPTAFYLCATHGDTQYFGPGTRLTVL.

This clonotype was recorded many times. The chain uses TRBV9 and TRBJ1-1; maybe TRBD1 (6 bases). Trimming stripped 0 bases from V and 0 bases from J, with 6 bases between. The CDR3 length is 14 residues. Germline V lookup: CDR1 SGDLS, CDR2 YYNGEE. The DNA of the CDR3 is TGTGCCAGCAGCGTAGACAGGGTGAACACTGAAGCTTTCTTT. Its protein product is CASSVDRVNTEAFF.

This clonotype was seen a handful of times. The V gene is TRBV4-2, the J gene TRBJ1-6; D uncertain. In germline, CDR1 is LGHNA, CDR2 YNFKEQ. This CDR3 comprises 13 residues. V shed 1 base and J shed 9 bases, with 7 bases lying between them. The CDR3 DNA reads as TGTGCCAGCAGCCAAGTCGCTGGTTCACCCCTCCACTTT. Its protein product is CASSQVAGSPLHF.

This clonotype was observed at least ten times. The V call is TRBV7-2, the J call TRBJ1-2; TRBD1 matches 11 bases. The CDR3 has 14 residues. Germline assignment: CDR1 SGHTA and CDR2 FQGNSA. V dropped 1 base and J dropped 8; count of bases not matched to a gene: 3. The CDR3 here is CASSLGTGGSGYTF. The CDR3 bases are TGTGCCAGCAGCTTAGGGACAGGGGGCTCAGGCTACACCTTC.

There are many counts of this clonotype. The CDR3 spells CASSQDWGWRGSYNEQFF. The CDR3 DNA sequence: TGTGCCAGCAGCCAAGATTGGGGGTGGAGGGGCTCCTACAATGAGCAGTTCTTC. V is TRBV3-1 and J is TRBJ2-1; D perhaps matches TRBD2 (6 bases). Trimming shortened V by 0 bases and J by 0 bases, and 15 bases separated the two germline ends. Germline CDR1 is LGHDT and CDR2 is YNNKEL (reference sequence). CDR3 length equals 18 residues.

This clonotype was observed many times. V and J are TRBV20-1 and TRBJ2-4; no clear D. There are 15 residues in the CDR3. V was shortened by 0 bases and J by 2 bases, with 11 bases between the two germline ends. Germline loops: CDR1 DFQATT, CDR2 SNEGSKA (reference sequence). For the CDR3, the DNA is TGCAGTGCTAGAGATCTTTACAGTTCCAAAAACATTCAGTACTTC. It encodes CSARDLYSSKNIQYF.

This chain connects TRBV5-6 to TRBJ2-6; possibly TRBD1 for D (6 bases). This CDR3 is built from 16 residues. The germline V gene encodes CDR1 SGHDT and CDR2 YYEEEE. Trimming shortened V by 3 bases and J by 0 bases, and 10 bases separated the two germline ends. The CDR3 region is CASSYTGSSGANVLTF. CDR3 sequence (DNA): TGTGCCAGCAGCTATACAGGGAGCTCTGGGGCCAACGTCCTGACTTTC.